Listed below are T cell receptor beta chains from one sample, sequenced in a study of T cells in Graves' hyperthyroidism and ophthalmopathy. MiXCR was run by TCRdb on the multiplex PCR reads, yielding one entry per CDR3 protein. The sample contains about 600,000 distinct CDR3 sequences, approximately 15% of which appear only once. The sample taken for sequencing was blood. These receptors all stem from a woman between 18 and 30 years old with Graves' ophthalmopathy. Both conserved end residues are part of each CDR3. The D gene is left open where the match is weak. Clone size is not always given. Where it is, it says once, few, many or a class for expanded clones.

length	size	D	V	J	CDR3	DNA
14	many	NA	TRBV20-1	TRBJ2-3	CSARGVQGTDTQYF	TGCAGTGCTAGAGGGGTGCAGGGCACAGATACGCAGTATTTT
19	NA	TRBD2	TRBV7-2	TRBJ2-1	CASSQGGLAGLRGANEQFF	TGTGCCAGCAGCCAAGGGGGACTAGCGGGATTGAGGGGGGCCAATGAGCAGTTCTTC
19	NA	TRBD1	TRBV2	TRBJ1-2	CASSEARGRGRKFAYGYTF	TGTGCCAGCAGTGAAGCGCGGGGCAGGGGGCGCAAATTTGCCTATGGCTACACCTTC
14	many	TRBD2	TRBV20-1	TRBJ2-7	CSAEGTSRSYEQYF	TGCAGTGCTGAAGGGACTAGCCGGTCCTACGAGCAGTACTTC
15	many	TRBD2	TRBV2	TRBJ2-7	CASSALAGGIDEQYF	TGTGCCAGCAGTGCCCTAGCGGGAGGTATAGACGAGCAGTACTTC
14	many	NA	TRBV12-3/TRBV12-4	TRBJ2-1	CASRALGAYNEQFF	TGTGCCAGCAGGGCTCTGGGAGCCTACAATGAGCAGTTCTTC
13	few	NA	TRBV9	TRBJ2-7	CASSVASGNEQYF	TGTGCCAGCAGCGTAGCGTCAGGGAACGAGCAGTACTTC
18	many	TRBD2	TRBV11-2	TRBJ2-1	CASSLTVFDLAGLNEQFF	TGTGCCAGCAGCTTAACTGTCTTTGACCTAGCGGGTCTCAATGAGCAGTTCTTC
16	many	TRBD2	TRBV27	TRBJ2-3	CASRYRLAGITDTQYF	TGTGCCAGCAGATACCGACTAGCGGGGATCACAGATACGCAGTATTTT
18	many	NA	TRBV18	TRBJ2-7	CASSPPRIAGLLSYEQYF	TGTGCCAGCTCACCACCTCGAATAGCAGGACTACTCTCCTACGAGCAGTACTTC
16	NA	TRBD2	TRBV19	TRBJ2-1	CASSIGAGGSYNEQFF	TGTGCCAGTAGTATAGGGGCGGGAGGGTCCTACAATGAGCAGTTCTTC
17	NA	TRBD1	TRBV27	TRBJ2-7	CASSPQLRTGLSYEQYF	TGTGCCAGCAGTCCTCAGCTCCGGACAGGGCTATCCTACGAGCAGTACTTC
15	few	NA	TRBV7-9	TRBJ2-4	CASSLEGGVGNIQYF	TGTGCCAGCAGCTTAGAGGGCGGGGTGGGAAACATTCAGTACTTC
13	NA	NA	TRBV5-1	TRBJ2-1	CASSPDSDNEQFF	TGCGCCAGCAGCCCCGACAGCGACAATGAGCAGTTCTTC
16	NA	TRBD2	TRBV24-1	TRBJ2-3	CATSDPLAGGLDTQYF	TGTGCCACCAGTGATCCGTTAGCGGGAGGGCTGGATACGCAGTATTTT
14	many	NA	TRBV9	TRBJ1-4	CASSQRGGDEKLFF	TGTGCCAGCAGCCAACGAGGGGGAGATGAAAAACTGTTTTTT
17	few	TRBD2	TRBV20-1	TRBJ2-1	CSASRLAGVSSYNEQFF	TGCAGTGCTAGTCGCCTAGCGGGTGTTAGCTCCTACAATGAGCAGTTCTTC
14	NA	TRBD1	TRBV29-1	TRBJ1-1	CSVETGGMNTEAFF	TGCAGCGTTGAGACAGGGGGTATGAACACTGAAGCTTTCTTT
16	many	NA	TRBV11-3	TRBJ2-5	CASSLDGRRGKETQYF	TGTGCCAGCAGCTTAGATGGGAGGCGGGGAAAAGAGACCCAGTACTTC
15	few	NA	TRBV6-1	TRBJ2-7	CASTGDSSSSYEQYF	TGTGCCAGCACGGGGGACTCATCCTCTTCCTACGAGCAGTACTTC
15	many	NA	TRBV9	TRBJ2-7	CASSPRGGDSYEQYF	TGTGCCAGCAGCCCCAGAGGGGGGGACTCCTACGAGCAGTACTTC
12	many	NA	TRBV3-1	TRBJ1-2	CASSQVWEGYTF	TGTGCCAGCAGCCAGGTATGGGAGGGCTACACCTTC
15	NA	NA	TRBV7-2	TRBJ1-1	CASSLVARGDTEAFF	TGTGCCAGCAGCTTAGTTGCCCGGGGGGACACTGAAGCTTTCTTT
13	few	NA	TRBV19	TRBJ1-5	CASSIDAGQPQHF	TGTGCCAGTAGTATAGATGCAGGACAGCCCCAGCATTTT
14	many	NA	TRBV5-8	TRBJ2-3	CASIDSGSGDTQYF	TGTGCCAGCATCGATAGCGGATCTGGAGATACGCAGTATTTT
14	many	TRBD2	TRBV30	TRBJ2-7	CAWSVSSGRYEQYF	TGTGCCTGGAGTGTATCTAGCGGGAGGTACGAGCAGTACTTC
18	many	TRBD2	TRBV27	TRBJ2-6	CASSLLASGRAGANVLTF	TGTGCCAGCAGTTTATTGGCTAGCGGGAGAGCCGGGGCCAACGTCCTGACTTTC
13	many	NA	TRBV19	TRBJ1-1	CASSIEVNTEAFF	TGTGCCAGTAGTATAGAGGTGAACACTGAAGCTTTCTTT
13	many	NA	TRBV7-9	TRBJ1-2	CASSLLVGDGYTF	TGTGCCAGCAGCTTATTAGTCGGGGATGGCTACACCTTC
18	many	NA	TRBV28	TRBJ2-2	CASSLYPQSYANTGELFF	TGTGCCAGCAGTTTATACCCCCAAAGTTACGCGAACACCGGGGAGCTGTTTTTT
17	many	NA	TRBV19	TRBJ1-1	CASRRQAFSPLNTEAFF	TGTGCCAGTAGACGACAGGCCTTCTCGCCGCTGAACACTGAAGCTTTCTTT
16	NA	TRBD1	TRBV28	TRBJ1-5	CASSPQTGVSNQPQHF	TGTGCCAGCAGTCCCCAGACAGGGGTTAGCAATCAGCCCCAGCATTTT
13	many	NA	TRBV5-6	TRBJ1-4	CASSFPGNEKLFF	TGTGCCAGCAGCTTCCCGGGTAATGAAAAACTGTTTTTT
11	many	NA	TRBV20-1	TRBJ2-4	CSAPEVDIRFF	TGCAGTGCCCCAGAGGTCGACATTCGGTTCTTC
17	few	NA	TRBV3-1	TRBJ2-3	CASNQEAPVSKTDTQYF	TGTGCCAGCAACCAAGAGGCCCCAGTAAGCAAAACAGATACGCAGTATTTT
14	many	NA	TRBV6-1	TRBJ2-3	CASKRDPGTDTQYF	TGTGCCAGCAAGAGGGACCCAGGAACAGATACGCAGTATTTT
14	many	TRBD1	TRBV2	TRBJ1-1	CATTRTGINTEAFF	TGTGCCACCACAAGGACAGGGATCAACACTGAAGCTTTCTTT
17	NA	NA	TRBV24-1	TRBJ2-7	CATSCHPGAGSSYEQYF	TGTGCCACCAGCTGCCATCCGGGGGCAGGTAGTTCCTACGAGCAGTACTTC
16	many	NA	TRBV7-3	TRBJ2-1	CASSSSGGGTLNEQFF	TGTGCCAGCAGCTCCTCGGGGGGCGGGACGCTCAATGAGCAGTTCTTC
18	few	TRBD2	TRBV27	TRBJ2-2	CASSLSPGSGSDTGELFF	TGTGCCAGCAGTCTCTCCCCGGGTAGCGGGAGTGACACCGGGGAGCTGTTTTTT
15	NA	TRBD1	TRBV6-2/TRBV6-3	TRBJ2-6	CASSTTGSGANVPTF	TGTGCCAGCAGCACGACAGGGTCTGGGGCCAACGTCCCGACTTTC
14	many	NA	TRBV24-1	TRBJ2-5	CATSDWQLAETQYF	TGTGCCACCAGTGATTGGCAACTAGCAGAGACCCAGTACTTC
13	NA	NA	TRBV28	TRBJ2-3	CASSFGGVDTQYF	TGTGCCAGCAGTTTTGGAGGGGTGGATACGCAGTATTTT
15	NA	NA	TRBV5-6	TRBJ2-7	CASSTIAASYNEQYF	TGTGCCAGCAGCACTATAGCTGCATCCTACAATGAGCAGTACTTC
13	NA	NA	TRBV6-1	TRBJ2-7	CASTPGTPYEQYF	TGTGCCAGCACCCCCGGGACCCCCTACGAGCAGTACTTC
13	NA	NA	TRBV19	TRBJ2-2	CASGAIETGELFF	TGTGCCAGTGGTGCCATAGAGACCGGGGAGCTGTTTTTT
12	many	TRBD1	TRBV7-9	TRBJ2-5	CASSTRGETQYF	TGTGCCAGCAGCACCAGGGGGGAGACCCAGTACTTC
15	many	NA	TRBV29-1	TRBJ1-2	CSVWSPDSHSFGYTF	TGCAGCGTTTGGTCCCCCGACAGCCATTCCTTTGGCTACACCTTC
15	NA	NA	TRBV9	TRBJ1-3	CASSPAGLQGNTIYF	TGTGCCAGCAGCCCTGCGGGACTCCAAGGAAACACCATATATTTT
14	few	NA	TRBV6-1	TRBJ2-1	CASSRPGNYNEQFF	TGTGCCAGCAGTCGCCCCGGGAACTACAATGAGCAGTTCTTC
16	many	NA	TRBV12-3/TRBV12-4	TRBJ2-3	CASSFNLGVVRDTQYF	TGTGCCAGCAGTTTCAATTTGGGGGTTGTTAGAGATACGCAGTATTTT
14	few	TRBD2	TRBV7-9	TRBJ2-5	CASSLEQRDMAQYF	TGTGCCAGCAGCTTAGAACAGCGGGATATGGCCCAGTACTTC
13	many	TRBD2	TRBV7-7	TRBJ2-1	CASSKGGSDEQFF	TGTGCTAGCAGCAAGGGAGGGTCGGATGAGCAGTTCTTC
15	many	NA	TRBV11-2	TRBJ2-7	CASSLSSSATYEQYF	TGTGCCAGCAGCTTATCGAGTAGCGCGACCTACGAGCAGTACTTC
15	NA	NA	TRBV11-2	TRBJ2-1	CASTMVSSSYSEQFF	TGTGCCAGCACCATGGTGAGTAGCTCCTACAGTGAGCAGTTCTTC
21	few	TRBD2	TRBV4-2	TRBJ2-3	CASSPHPLAGEGPSSTDTQYF	TGTGCCAGCAGCCCTCACCCGCTAGCGGGGGAGGGGCCCTCTAGCACAGATACGCAGTATTTT
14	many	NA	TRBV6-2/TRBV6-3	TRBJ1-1	CASSYSLGSTEAFF	TGTGCCAGCAGTTACTCTTTAGGGAGCACTGAAGCTTTCTTT